These 29 T cell receptor beta chains were all obtained from the same sample, sequenced in a study of control samples from healthy donors and cancer patients. Libraries were prepared by immunoSEQ multiplex PCR; TCRdb keeps only in-frame clonotypes and omits some of them. The top ten hold roughly 6.2% of the sample, which has 130,000 to 150,000 clones, 80% to 95% seen once. Sequenced: blood. The receptors shown here come from a young man in good health.

The rearrangement links TRBV29-1 to TRBJ2-3; D ambiguous. Germline V gene sequence: CDR1 SQVTM, CDR2 ANQGSEA. V lost 4 bases and J 0 bases, leaving 11 bases between the germline ends. The CDR3 length is 14 residues. In nucleotides, the CDR3 is TGCAGCGTTGTTGAGGCGTCGAGCACAGATACGCAGTATTTT. Residues: CSVVEASSTDTQYF.

V and J are TRBV7-9 and TRBJ2-7, with 9 bases that match TRBD2. J lost 0 bases, V lost 0 bases, and 9 bases had no gene match. The CDR3 is 18 amino acids. Germline CDR1 is SEHNR and CDR2 is FQNEAQ (reference sequence). DNA for the CDR3: TGTGCCAGCAGCTTAGCCGTAGGGACTAGCTTAAGCTCCTACGAGCAGTACTTC. This codes for CASSLAVGTSLSSYEQYF.

The chain couples TRBV9 to TRBJ2-1; TRBD2 agrees at 9 bases. Germline trimming cut 9 bases from V and 8 bases from J; bases unmatched to any gene: 9. The CDR3 spans 13 residues. The germline V gene encodes CDR1 SGDLS and CDR2 YYNGEE. The CDR3 loop is CATGPSGKDEQFF. The CDR3 DNA follows: TGTGCCACTGGACCTAGCGGGAAGGATGAGCAGTTCTTC.

This clone was observed a single time. The genes are TRBV10-3 and TRBJ1-2; 10 bases are shared with TRBD1. The V gene end was trimmed by 5 bases and the J gene end by 2 bases; junction bases not matched to a gene: 2. Looked up from germline, CDR1 is ENHRY and CDR2 is SYGVKD. This CDR3 contains 14 residues. The CDR3 protein is CAISQGQGNYGYTF. CDR3 sequence (DNA): TGTGCCATCAGTCAGGGACAGGGGAACTATGGCTACACCTTC.

This clone appeared once. The V gene is TRBV19, the J gene TRBJ2-7, with 7 nucleotides matching TRBD1. The germline CDR1 and CDR2 sequences are LNHDA and SQIVND (reference sequence). CDR3 length equals 15 residues. V lost 5 bases to trimming and J lost 0 bases; unmatched junction nucleotides: 7. This chain's CDR3 is CASSLGTASSYEQYF. In DNA form, the CDR3 reads TGTGCCAGTAGTCTAGGGACAGCTAGCTCCTACGAGCAGTACTTC.

The gene calls are TRBV25-1 and TRBJ2-2, with 9 bases that match TRBD1. Germline lookup yields CDR1 MGHDK and CDR2 SYGVNS. This CDR3 region has 15 residues. Trimming removed 6 bases from V and 3 bases from J; junction bases left unmatched: 5. This CDR3 reads CASSLGQGDTGELFF. Written as DNA, the CDR3 is TGTGCCAGCAGCCTGGGACAGGGTGACACCGGGGAGCTGTTTTTT.

The genes are TRBV6-5 and TRBJ2-4; 9 bases are shared with TRBD1. CDR1 and CDR2 from the germline V gene are MNHEY and SVGAGI. With 6 bases clipped from V and 1 base from J, the junction kept 4 bases outside the gene matches. CDR3 length: 15 amino acids. The CDR3 loop reads CASRSGTGAKNIQYF. For the CDR3, the DNA is TGTGCCAGCAGGTCCGGGACAGGGGCCAAAAACATTCAGTACTTC.

The J gene is TRBJ1-3, the V gene TRBV30, with no clear D. The germline V gene encodes CDR1 GTSNPN and CDR2 SVGIG (reference sequence). CDR3 length equals 12 residues. The V end was cut by 0 bases, the J end by 1 base, with 1 base between. CDR3 loop: CAWSVSGNTIYF. The CDR3 bases are TGTGCCTGGAGTGTGTCTGGAAACACCATATATTTT.

The chain employs TRBV4-2 and TRBJ2-3; 14 bases are a match to TRBD2. This CDR3 comprises 19 residues. Germline lookup yields CDR1 LGHNA and CDR2 YNFKEQ. V shed 5 bases, J shed 5 bases, and the junction held 15 bases outside the gene matches. Here the CDR3 reads CASSSGIRLAGGPKDTQYF. In nucleotides, the CDR3 is TGTGCCAGCAGCTCAGGGATCCGACTAGCGGGGGGGCCCAAAGATACGCAGTATTTT.

The chain links TRBV6-2 or TRBV6-3 to TRBJ2-4; D is undetermined. There are 15 residues in the CDR3. The germline CDR1 and CDR2 sequences are MNHEY and SVGEGT. The V end was cut by 0 bases, the J end by 6 bases, with 12 bases between. The CDR3 DNA reads as TGTGCCAGCAGTTACTCGTCGGGCAGTTTAAACATTCAGTACTTC. This codes for CASSYSSGSLNIQYF.

The V call is TRBV7-9, the J call TRBJ2-7; tentative D call: TRBD1 (6 bases). CDR1 is SEHNR, CDR2 FQNEAQ, per germline (reference sequence). V was cut by 5 bases and J by 7 bases, with 21 bases left in between. This CDR3 has 15 residues. The CDR3 loop is CASSPPGTTSGEQYF. The DNA of the CDR3 is TGTGCCAGCAGCCCTCCCGGGACAACTTCGGGAGAGCAGTACTTC.

This clone has a single count. CDR3 nucleotide sequence: TGTGCCAGCAGCAAAGAGGGATCAAATGAGCAGTTCTTC. Protein sequence: CASSKEGSNEQFF. This sequence joins TRBV21-1 and TRBJ2-1. TRBV21-1 is deemed a pseudogene. The CDR3 length is 13 residues.

This clone was seen once. The chain links TRBV5-1 to TRBJ2-3; no clear D. Germline CDR1 is SGHRS and CDR2 is YFSETQ. This CDR3 has 15 residues. Between the trimmed V and J ends, which lost 5 bases and 2 bases, there was a span of 15 bases. CDR3 protein: CASRGLSYLTDTQYF. In DNA form, the CDR3 reads TGCGCCAGCAGGGGTTTGTCCTACCTCACAGATACGCAGTATTTT.

The V gene is TRBV3-1 (or the pseudogene TRBV3-2), the J gene TRBJ2-6; TRBD2 matches 12 bases. From germline, CDR1 is LGHDT and CDR2 YNNKEL (reference sequence). There are 20 residues in the CDR3. V dropped 2 bases and J dropped 2; count of bases not matched to a gene: 10. CDR3 DNA sequence: TGTGCCAGCAGCCAATACAGGGGACGGACTAGCGGGACTGGGGCCAACGTCCTGACTTTC. It is translated as CASSQYRGRTSGTGANVLTF.

The V gene is TRBV19, the J gene TRBJ2-3; D not resolved. CDR3 length: 12 residues. Trimming took 1 base from V and 4 from J, leaving 3 bases between them. Germline V gene data show CDR1 as LNHDA and CDR2 as SQIVND (reference sequence). The CDR3 spells CASSIVPDTQYF. Written as DNA, the CDR3 is TGTGCCAGTAGTATAGTCCCAGATACGCAGTATTTT.

The chain links TRBV4-2 to TRBJ2-3, with D hard to call. The CDR3 loop spans 15 amino acids. CDR1 is LGHNA and CDR2 is YNFKEQ in the germline V gene. Trimming pared 1 base from V and 6 bases from J, leaving 14 bases between. CDR3 region: CASSQVGVEPDTQYF. For the CDR3, the DNA is TGTGCCAGCAGCCAAGTCGGTGTGGAGCCCGATACGCAGTATTTT.

This clone was detected only once. The chain couples TRBV5-1 to TRBJ2-7, with D tentatively TRBD1 (5 bases). Germline assignment: CDR1 SGHRS and CDR2 YFSETQ. With 2 bases removed from V and 1 base from J, the gap between germline ends came to 10 bases. This CDR3 comprises 14 residues. The CDR3 sequence: CASSFPDSSYEQYF. CDR3 bases: TGCGCCAGCAGCTTCCCCGACAGTTCCTACGAGCAGTACTTC.

In nucleotides, the CDR3 is TGCAGCGTTGTGTGGGAACTAGCTTTATACAATGAGCAGTTCTTC. It yields the protein CSVVWELALYNEQFF. V and J are TRBV29-1 and TRBJ2-1; tentatively, D is TRBD2 (6 bases). The V gene's germline CDR1 is SQVTM and CDR2 ANQGSEA. The CDR3 has 15 amino acids. V was clipped by 4 bases and J by 4 bases, with 17 bases between them.

The genes are TRBV7-8 and TRBJ2-1, with 10 bases fitting TRBD2. CDR3 length: 14 residues. Germline V gene sequence: CDR1 SGHVS, CDR2 FQNEAQ. J was trimmed by 6 bases and V by 5 bases; bases with no gene match: 4. The CDR3 coding sequence is TGTGCCAGCAGCCAGAGGACTAGCGGCAATGAGCAGTTCTTC. Amino acid sequence: CASSQRTSGNEQFF.

The rearrangement joins TRBV28 to TRBJ1-5; D might be TRBD1 (5 bases). Trimming shortened V by 3 bases and J by 3 bases, and 12 bases separated the two germline ends. The CDR3 has 15 amino acids. Germline CDR1 MDHEN, CDR2 SYDVKM. The CDR3 region is CASSFSRVPNQPQHF. The CDR3 coding sequence is TGTGCCAGCAGTTTTTCCAGGGTGCCCAATCAGCCCCAGCATTTT.

The rearrangement joins TRBV3-1 (or the pseudogene TRBV3-2) to TRBJ2-3; no clear D gene. The CDR3 is made up of 16 amino acids. Trimming removed 0 bases at V and 1 base at J, with 11 bases between. Germline V CDR1 and CDR2: LGHDT, YNNKEL (reference sequence). The CDR3 coding sequence is TGTGCCAGCAGCCAAGATTTAGGAGTTGGCACAGATACGCAGTATTTT. Translation gives CASSQDLGVGTDTQYF.

The chain links TRBV7-2 to TRBJ2-2; D ambiguous. The CDR3 is 16 residues long. The V end lost 2 bases, the J end lost 4 bases, and 14 bases lay between the germline ends. The germline gives CDR1 SGHTA, CDR2 FQGNSA. The CDR3 coding sequence is TGTGCCAGCAGCTTAATAATAGGGCGAGGCACCGGGGAGCTGTTTTTT. Encoded protein: CASSLIIGRGTGELFF.

The chain combines TRBV19 with TRBJ2-7, with D unclear. The CDR3 has 13 amino acids. Germline V CDR1 and CDR2: LNHDA, SQIVND (reference sequence). V was pared by 5 bases and J by 1 base, with 9 bases between. The CDR3 sequence is CASSVGRSYEQYF. The CDR3 nucleotides are TGTGCCAGTAGTGTTGGCAGGTCCTACGAGCAGTACTTC.

The rearrangement links TRBV3-1 (or the pseudogene TRBV3-2) to TRBJ2-4; D is perhaps TRBD2 (6 bases). Germline assignment: CDR1 LGHDT and CDR2 YNNKEL (reference sequence). The CDR3 length is 13 residues. V lost 3 bases, J lost 6 bases, and 9 bases lay in between. The CDR3 sequence is CASSQGGRNIQYF. As DNA, the CDR3 is TGTGCCAGCAGCCAGGGAGGCCGAAACATTCAGTACTTC.

This rearrangement joins TRBV13 to TRBJ1-5, with 8 positions matching TRBD1. The CDR3 contains 16 residues. Germline CDR1 and CDR2: PRHDT and FYEKMQ (reference sequence). With V trimmed by 5 bases and J by 2 bases, 8 bases remained unmatched. The CDR3 coding sequence is TGTGCCAGCAGCGTCGGGACAGGACGGCGCAATCAGCCCCAGCATTTT. Amino acid sequence: CASSVGTGRRNQPQHF.

J is TRBJ2-2 and V is TRBV6-2 or TRBV6-3; D perhaps matches TRBD2 (6 bases). V lost 4 bases, J lost 1 base, and 13 bases lay in between. The CDR3 consists of 16 residues. Germline assignment: CDR1 MNHEY and CDR2 SVGEGT. CDR3: CASSFITSWNTGELFF. The CDR3 bases are TGTGCCAGCAGTTTCATCACTAGCTGGAACACCGGGGAGCTGTTTTTT.

The chain recombines TRBV6-5 with TRBJ2-7, with unresolved D. The length of the CDR3 is 14 residues. Germline V gene data show CDR1 as MNHEY and CDR2 as SVGAGI. Trimming pared 4 bases from V and 0 bases from J, leaving 10 bases between. CDR3 nucleotide sequence: TGTGCCAGCAGTTCTGTAGGGAACTCCTACGAGCAGTACTTC. Protein sequence: CASSSVGNSYEQYF.

The chain couples TRBV19 to TRBJ1-1; 9 bases fit TRBD1. V gave up 7 bases and J gave up 5 bases; unmatched junction bases: 8. Germline assignment: CDR1 LNHDA and CDR2 SQIVND (reference sequence). CDR3 length: 14 residues. CDR3 sequence reads: CASTVNRGLTEAFF. The CDR3 region has the DNA TGTGCCAGTACTGTCAACAGGGGGCTAACTGAAGCTTTCTTT. Drawing the rest from reference TRBV19 and TRBJ1-1, the complete variable domain is DGGITQSPKYLFRKEGQNVTLSCEQNLNHDAMYWYRQDPGQGLRLIYYSQIVNDFQKGDIAEGYSVSREKKESFPLTVTSAQKNPTAFYLCASTVNRGLTEAFFGQGTRLTVV.

This chain uses TRBV29-1 with TRBJ1-2; TRBD1 is a possible D gene (5 bases). V dropped 7 bases and J dropped 2 bases, with 8 bases sitting between them. CDR1 SQVTM and CDR2 ANQGSEA come from the germline V gene. This CDR3 comprises 11 residues. This CDR3 reads CSAEGNYGYTF. CDR3 coding DNA: TGCAGCGCCGAGGGGAACTATGGCTACACCTTC.